This TCR beta chain was documented in a study of shared clonotypes between healthy human individuals. Background on the study: Researchers assigned three CD4 naive, three CD4 memory, two CD8 naive and one CD8 memory plate to each donor.

Study results and caveats: The authors expected sequencing depth to affect clonotype sharing among donors. Lower generation probabilities were found for non-shared clonotypes than for those shared by all four donors.

The germline V gene has CDR1 SGHAT and CDR2 FQNNGV. This CDR3 contains 12 residues. V was cut by 2 bases and J by 6 bases, with 8 bases left in between. The method was immunoSEQ multiplex PCR; TCRdb's version includes in-frame clones alone and lacks a portion of them. Here the sample spans some 500,000 clones, 90% to 96% being singletons. As to this clone: Its target is not known.

This chain joins TRBV11-2 and TRBJ2-7; D unresolved. The sample comprised naive CD4+ T cells sorted from blood. The subset is: CD45RA+ positively selected. This receptor was identified in a woman in her 30s in good health. DNA for the CDR3: TGTGCCAGCAGCTTACGGGTGGGCGAGCAGTACTTC. It specifies CASSLRVGEQYF.